Presented here are 13 T cell receptor beta chains from one specimen sequenced in a study of CD4 T cells in relation to SARS-CoV-2 and coronaviruses. This table comes from immunoSEQ multiplex PCR, and its TCRdb copy is limited to in-frame clones, with some not included. The data show about 64,000 clones, about 95% seen once. Before the COVID-19 pandemic, during about 2010-2019, CD4+ T cells were taken from unexposed donors. The sample was naive CD4+ T cells from PBMCs. Subset reported: naive CD4+ T cells isolated by negative enrichment. The receptor source for this set is a human donor in good health.

CDR3 sequence (DNA): TGTGCCAGCAGTCCGGGACAGGGAAGGATTCAGCCCCAGCATTTT. Translation gives CASSPGQGRIQPQHF. V is TRBV2 and J is TRBJ1-5; TRBD1 aligns across 9 bases. Per germline, CDR1 SNHLY and CDR2 FYNNEI. The CDR3 length is 15 residues. Trimming took 5 bases from V and 6 from J; bases not matched to a gene: 8. The full variable domain, completed using reference TRBV2 and TRBJ1-5, is EPEVTQTPSHQVTQMGQEVILRCVPISNHLYFYWYRQILGQKVEFLVSFYNNEISEKSEIFDDQFSVERPDGSNFTLKIRSTKLEDSAMYFCASSPGQGRIQPQHFGDGTRLSIL.

The rearrangement links TRBV11-2 to TRBJ2-3; no clear D gene. The CDR3 is made up of 14 amino acids. V lost 0 bases to trimming and J lost 4 bases, with 8 bases between them. Germline CDR1 and CDR2: SGHAT and FQNNGV. This CDR3 reads CASSLDSSPDTQYF. CDR3 bases: TGTGCCAGCAGCTTAGATAGTTCCCCAGATACGCAGTATTTT.

The chain has TRBV7-2 and TRBJ1-5, with D hard to call. Germline V gene data show CDR1 as SGHTA and CDR2 as FQGNSA. CDR3 length: 14 amino acids. V was pared by 3 bases and J by 4 bases, with 10 bases between. Here the CDR3 reads CASSFNRWNQPQHF. DNA for the CDR3: TGTGCCAGCAGCTTTAACAGATGGAATCAGCCCCAGCATTTT.

This chain links TRBV3-1 (or the pseudogene TRBV3-2) with TRBJ1-5; no firm D call. Germline CDR1 reads LGHDT; CDR2 reads YNNKEL (reference sequence). The CDR3 totals 14 residues. V was cut by 0 bases and J by 1 base, with 4 bases left in between. Written as DNA, the CDR3 is TGTGCCAGCAGCCAAGATGGGAGCAATCAGCCCCAGCATTTT. Its protein product is CASSQDGSNQPQHF.

This sequence joins TRBV9 and TRBJ1-2; D unclear. The CDR3 is 13 amino acids. The germline gives CDR1 SGDLS, CDR2 YYNGEE. V was pared by 0 bases and J by 6 bases, with 9 bases between. The CDR3 protein is CASSVDVGDGYTF. For the CDR3, the DNA is TGTGCCAGCAGCGTAGATGTGGGAGATGGCTACACCTTC.

The V call is TRBV19, the J call TRBJ2-3, with TRBD2 matching over 11 bases. Germline V gene lookup returns CDR1 LNHDA and CDR2 SQIVND (reference sequence). V shed 4 bases, J shed 2 bases, and the junction held 5 bases outside the gene matches. This CDR3 region has 16 residues. The CDR3 loop reads CASSKTSGRITDTQYF. CDR3 nucleotides: TGTGCCAGTAGTAAAACTAGCGGGAGAATCACAGATACGCAGTATTTT.

The chain employs TRBV6-1 and TRBJ1-2; maybe TRBD1 (6 bases). V was clipped by 1 base and J by 7 bases, with 13 bases between them. CDR1 and CDR2 from the germline V gene are MNHNS and SASEGT. This CDR3 is built from 14 residues. The CDR3 bases are TGTGCCAGCAGTGAAGTTCGGACAGCGGGTGGCTACACCTTC. Translating it yields CASSEVRTAGGYTF.

This sequence joins TRBV6-1 and TRBJ2-7, with 10 bases matching TRBD2. V trimming: 2 bases; J trimming: 7 bases; junction bases outside the gene matches: 8. This CDR3 region has 15 residues. Germline V CDR1 and CDR2: MNHNS, SASEGT. This CDR3 is CASSERLAGAGEQYF. CDR3 in DNA: TGTGCCAGCAGTGAAAGGCTAGCGGGAGCGGGAGAGCAGTACTTC.

The chain couples TRBV28 to TRBJ1-2, with D possibly matching TRBD1 (5 bases). Trimming took 2 bases from V and 6 from J, leaving 19 bases between them. The V gene's germline CDR1 is MDHEN and CDR2 SYDVKM. The CDR3 covers 16 residues. The CDR3 coding sequence is TGTGCCAGCAGTTTAGAGGCCCAGGGTGTTCTCCATGGCTACACCTTC. It is translated as CASSLEAQGVLHGYTF.

The chain couples TRBV28 to TRBJ2-7, with 8 bases that match TRBD1. The CDR3 sequence is 17 residues long. The junction had 13 bases not matched to a gene; V was cut back by 5 bases and J by 1 base. Per the germline V gene, CDR1 is MDHEN and CDR2 is SYDVKM. CDR3 sequence reads: CASSPRGTRTGSYEQYF. CDR3 DNA: TGTGCCAGCAGTCCAAGGGGGACCAGGACAGGGTCCTACGAGCAGTACTTC.

The V and J genes are TRBV5-4 and TRBJ2-3, with D hard to call. With 3 bases removed from V and 4 bases from J, the gap between germline ends came to 9 bases. The germline gives CDR1 SGHNT, CDR2 YYREEE (reference sequence). The CDR3 is 13 residues long. CDR3 nucleotides: TGTGCCAGCAGCTCTAAAGGACCAGATACGCAGTATTTT. It encodes CASSSKGPDTQYF.

V gene TRBV19 combines with J gene TRBJ2-1; 10 bases are shared with TRBD2. The CDR3 has 18 amino acids. V shed 0 bases, J shed 6 bases, and the junction held 11 bases outside the gene matches. Germline V gene lookup returns CDR1 LNHDA and CDR2 SQIVND (reference sequence). CDR3 residues: CASSIDLGGLAGVNEQFF. Written as DNA, the CDR3 is TGTGCCAGTAGTATAGATCTAGGGGGTCTAGCGGGAGTCAATGAGCAGTTCTTC.

V is TRBV7-8 and J is TRBJ2-1; D remains ambiguous. CDR3 length equals 11 residues. Between the trimmed V and J ends, which lost 5 bases and 14 bases, there was a span of 13 bases. Germline assignment: CDR1 SGHVS and CDR2 FQNEAQ. For the CDR3, the DNA is TGTGCCAGCAGCCCTTACCTCGTGGAGTTCTTC. Amino acids: CASSPYLVEFF.